A single sample is the source of the 13 T cell receptor beta chains below, sequenced in a study of shared clonotypes between healthy human individuals (dated by TCRdb to the early 2020s). The receptor library was made with the immunoSEQ multiplex PCR assay. Here the immuneACCESS table is served through TCRdb, limited to in-frame sequences with V and J called. Missing clones are a known gap in these copies; in checked studies unresolved V genes cover under half, and the rest lacks a known reason. Counted in this sample were some 980,000 clones; over 60% of them appeared once. The top ten clonotypes cover 1.5% of the sample. The sequencing input was memory CD4+ T cells sorted from blood. The sample's cell subset or site, from its label and the paper: CD45RA-negative fraction. The origin of the receptors is a man between 18 and 29 years old in good health.

Concerning this clone: The sample holds other DNA sequences that translate to the same CDR3. This chain links TRBV5-1 with TRBJ2-3; 8 nucleotides match TRBD2. Germline loops: CDR1 SGHRS, CDR2 YFSETQ. There are 16 residues in the CDR3. V was clipped by 1 base and J by 0 bases; unmatched bases: 4. The CDR3 region is CASSLSPSGSTDTQYF. CDR3 DNA sequence: TGCGCCAGCAGCTTGTCGCCTAGCGGGAGCACAGATACGCAGTATTTT.

The chain joins TRBV19 to TRBJ1-1; TRBD1 agrees at 7 bases. J was trimmed by 5 bases and V by 6 bases; bases with no gene match: 6. CDR1 LNHDA and CDR2 SQIVND come from the germline V gene (reference sequence). This CDR3 is 13 amino acids long. The CDR3, as DNA: TGTGCCAGTAGGACAGGGCCCAAAACTGAAGCTTTCTTT. Translated: CASRTGPKTEAFF.

The chain uses TRBV10-3 and TRBJ2-5; a possible D gene is TRBD2 (5 bases). The V gene lost 10 bases and the J gene lost 2 bases, with 20 bases spanning the gap. Per the germline V gene, CDR1 is ENHRY and CDR2 is SYGVKD. The CDR3 sequence is 15 residues long. CDR3 bases: TGTGCCACATATGCCGGTCCGGGGAATCAAGAGACCCAGTACTTC. Its translation is CATYAGPGNQETQYF.

This clone was counted between two and nine times. The chain uses TRBV7-2 and TRBJ1-2, with TRBD1 matching over 7 bases. V dropped 5 bases and J dropped 1; count of bases not matched to a gene: 7. Germline CDR1 and CDR2: SGHTA and FQGNSA. The length of the CDR3 is 15 residues. The chain's CDR3 is CASSRGQDRNYGYTF. The CDR3 bases are TGTGCCAGCAGCAGAGGACAGGACCGTAACTATGGCTACACCTTC.

Turning to this clone: Other nucleotide sequences in the sample specify the same CDR3. The rearrangement links TRBV19 to TRBJ1-3, with D unclear. The germline CDR1 and CDR2 sequences are LNHDA and SQIVND (reference sequence). The CDR3 consists of 12 residues. Trimming stripped 3 bases from V and 1 base from J, with 1 base between. The CDR3 region has the DNA TGTGCCAGTAGTATTTCTGGAAACACCATATATTTT. It translates to CASSISGNTIYF.

This rearrangement joins TRBV7-9 to TRBJ1-1; D might be TRBD1 (5 bases). Germline CDR1 reads SEHNR; CDR2 reads FQNEAQ (reference sequence). This CDR3 has 16 amino acids. The V end was cut by 2 bases, the J end by 4 bases, with 17 bases between. CDR3 protein: CASSLLTGVGVTEAFF. CDR3 coding DNA: TGTGCCAGCAGCTTACTCACGGGGGTGGGAGTCACTGAAGCTTTCTTT. The full variable domain, its missing parts supplied by reference TRBV7-9 and TRBJ1-1, is DTGVSQNPRHKITKRGQNVTFRCDPISEHNRLYWYRQTLGQGPEFLTYFQNEAQLEKSRLLSDRFSAERPKGSFSTLEIQRTEQGDSAMYLCASSLLTGVGVTEAFFGQGTRLTVV.

V is TRBV10-3 and J is TRBJ2-2, with D possibly TRBD1 on 6 matching bases. Trimming took off 10 bases at V and 4 bases at J, with 16 bases between the two ends. CDR1 is ENHRY and CDR2 is SYGVKD in the germline V gene. The CDR3 has 14 residues. The CDR3 sequence is CARPLRGGTGELFF. In nucleotides, the CDR3 is TGTGCCAGGCCTCTCAGAGGGGGCACCGGGGAGCTGTTTTTT.

The chain's CDR3 is CASTLDRPNTEAFF. CDR3 coding DNA: TGTGCCAGCACCCTAGACAGGCCGAACACTGAAGCTTTCTTT. The chain recombines TRBV2 with TRBJ1-1, with TRBD1 as a possible D gene (6 bases). The CDR3 consists of 14 residues. The germline V and J ends were trimmed by 7 bases and 1 base, with 13 bases remaining between them. CDR1 and CDR2 (germline): SNHLY, FYNNEI. Full variable domain (missing parts from reference TRBV2 and TRBJ1-1): EPEVTQTPSHQVTQMGQEVILRCVPISNHLYFYWYRQILGQKVEFLVSFYNNEISEKSEIFDDQFSVERPDGSNFTLKIRSTKLEDSAMYFCASTLDRPNTEAFFGQGTRLTVV.

The rearrangement uses TRBV4-3 and TRBJ2-7; no reliable D call. CDR1 LGHNA and CDR2 YSLEER come from the germline V gene. Deletions cut 0 bases from V and 3 bases from J, with 12 bases between. CDR3 size: 15 residues. The chain's CDR3 is CASSQDRARLYEQYF. The CDR3 DNA is TGCGCCAGCAGCCAAGATCGGGCCAGGCTCTACGAGCAGTACTTC.

The chain is built from TRBV4-3 and TRBJ2-1; 7 nucleotides match TRBD2. The CDR3 sequence is 21 residues long. CDR1 and CDR2 (germline): LGHNA, YSLEER. Germline trimming cut 2 bases from V and 0 bases from J; bases unmatched to any gene: 19. The CDR3 coding sequence is TGCGCCAGCAGCCAAACCTTCCTCGGGGGGAGCGGGATTAGCTCCTACAATGAGCAGTTCTTC. Amino acids: CASSQTFLGGSGISSYNEQFF.

V is TRBV6-6 and J is TRBJ1-5; a weak D match, TRBD1 (5 bases). The V gene lost 5 bases and the J gene lost 7 bases, with 9 bases spanning the gap. The CDR3 totals 12 residues. The germline V gene has CDR1 MNHNY and CDR2 SVGAGI (reference sequence). The CDR3 here is CASSVQGQPQHF. DNA for the CDR3: TGTGCCAGCAGTGTCCAGGGACAGCCCCAGCATTTT.

The chain joins TRBV27 to TRBJ2-7; TRBD1 is a possible D gene (5 bases). This CDR3 is 14 amino acids long. The V and J ends lost 6 bases and 0 bases respectively, with 12 bases between them. The V gene's germline CDR1 is MNHEY and CDR2 SMNVEV (reference sequence). The CDR3 region is CASSPNRNSYEQYF. CDR3 nucleotides: TGTGCCAGCAGCCCTAACAGGAACTCCTACGAGCAGTACTTC.

Concerning this clone itself: This specimen includes other DNA sequences encoding the same CDR3. The V call is TRBV5-1, the J call TRBJ2-5; 7 bases line up with TRBD1. CDR1 and CDR2 from the germline V gene are SGHRS and YFSETQ. After removal of 4 bases from V and 2 bases from J, the junction contained 2 bases not matched to a gene. CDR3 length: 13 amino acids. The CDR3, as DNA: TGCGCCAGCAGCCCGGGACAGCAAGAGACCCAGTACTTC. It specifies CASSPGQQETQYF.